This passage covers 23 T cell receptor beta chains from one sample sequenced in a study of cytomegalovirus exposure and HLA in healthy donors. PCR was performed using 60 Vbeta and 13 Jbeta primers. The data were produced by immunoSEQ multiplex PCR, yet TCRdb's version contains in-frame clones alone and is incomplete. The sample has around 150,000 clones; 79% are singletons. Sequencing was performed on PBMCs. The receptor source for this set is a middle-aged man in good health and CMV-seropositive.

The CDR3 DNA reads TGCGCCAGCAGCCGGGGAGATCGGACAGGGAAAACGGGCTACACCTTC. Protein product: CASSRGDRTGKTGYTF. J is TRBJ1-2 and V is TRBV4-1; 8 bases align to TRBD1. Losses at the gene ends were 4 bases for V and 8 bases for J; bases not matched to a gene: 15. Germline V lookup: CDR1 MGHRA, CDR2 YSYEKL. The CDR3 is 16 amino acids.

This clone was observed a handful of times. The chain couples TRBV7-2 to TRBJ2-7, with 8 bases lining up with TRBD2. Germline lookup yields CDR1 SGHTA and CDR2 FQGNSA. V was clipped by 5 bases and J by 1 base; unmatched bases: 13. CDR3 length equals 17 residues. In DNA form, the CDR3 reads TGTGCCAGCAGCCATTTCCGGGGGGGACGAACTTCCTACGAGCAGTACTTC. Protein product: CASSHFRGGRTSYEQYF.

V and J are TRBV5-1 and TRBJ1-2, with 7 bases fitting TRBD1. The J segment lost 5 bases and the V segment lost 0 bases, leaving 4 bases of the junction unmatched. Per the germline V gene, CDR1 is SGHRS and CDR2 is YFSETQ. CDR3 length: 14 amino acids. In DNA, the CDR3 is TGCGCCAGCAGCTTGGCCGGGACAGCATATGGCTACACCTTC. This encodes CASSLAGTAYGYTF.

This clone has more than one count but fewer than ten. J is TRBJ1-5 and V is TRBV30, with 8 bases aligning to TRBD1. Unmatched junction bases numbered 6, after V lost 2 bases and J lost 6 bases. CDR3 length equals 14 residues. CDR1 and CDR2 (germline): GTSNPN, SVGIG (reference sequence). The CDR3 spells CAWSWAGGLQPQHF. The CDR3 DNA reads as TGTGCCTGGAGTTGGGCAGGGGGCCTTCAGCCCCAGCATTTT.

This clone occurred a few times. This chain connects TRBV5-1 to TRBJ1-2, with 7 positions matching TRBD1. Per the germline V gene, CDR1 is SGHRS and CDR2 is YFSETQ. The CDR3 runs to 17 residues. V lost 3 bases to trimming and J lost 4 bases; unmatched junction nucleotides: 15. Here the CDR3 reads CASSSLGGADRAYGYTF. The DNA for the CDR3 is TGCGCCAGCAGCTCGCTTGGGGGCGCCGACAGGGCCTATGGCTACACCTTC.

The J gene is TRBJ1-1, the V gene TRBV6-1; no definite D call. The germline V gene has CDR1 MNHNS and CDR2 SASEGT. The CDR3 is made up of 13 amino acids. Trimming removed 7 bases at V and 2 bases at J, with 11 bases between. In DNA, the CDR3 is TGTGCCAGCACCCGTGGTAGAAACACTGAAGCTTTCTTT. Translating it yields CASTRGRNTEAFF.

The sample holds a few counts of this clone. The chain links TRBV5-1 to TRBJ1-2; 10 nucleotides line up with TRBD1. Per the germline V gene, CDR1 is SGHRS and CDR2 is YFSETQ. With V trimmed by 4 bases and J by 8 bases, 14 bases remained unmatched. The CDR3 runs 16 residues. The CDR3 DNA sequence: TGCGCCAGCAGCCCGCAAGGACAGGGGGTGCTTTGGGGCTACACCTTC. Its translation is CASSPQGQGVLWGYTF.

On this clone itself: Because it lacks the conserved phenylalanine or tryptophan at the end, this CDR3 is likely a read error. The DNA is omitted, as the CDR3 cannot be located on it reliably, and the CDR3 follows TCRdb's listing. The gene calls are TRBV6-9 and TRBJ2-3; the table's TRBD2 call for D was not verified on the DNA. 9 amino acids form the CDR3, both terminal residues included. Looked up from germline, CDR1 is MNHGY and CDR2 is SVAAGI. CDR3 amino acids: CASSIGLAG.

This clone appeared a few times. The rearrangement links TRBV4-2 to TRBJ1-6; a weak D match, TRBD1 (5 bases). This CDR3 has 16 amino acids. V lost 4 bases to trimming and J lost 3 bases, with 13 bases between them. The germline CDR1 and CDR2 sequences are LGHNA and YNFKEQ. The CDR3 here is CASSRGEESYNSPLHF. CDR3 coding DNA: TGTGCCAGCAGCCGAGGGGAGGAGAGCTATAATTCACCCCTCCACTTT.

This chain uses TRBV29-1 with TRBJ2-1; no clear D. V lost 0 bases, J lost 6 bases, and 9 bases lay in between. The germline gives CDR1 SQVTM, CDR2 ANQGSEA. The CDR3 is 13 amino acids. CDR3 amino acids: CSVEDNPSNEQFF. The CDR3 DNA follows: TGCAGCGTTGAAGATAATCCCAGCAATGAGCAGTTCTTC.

V is TRBV29-1 and J is TRBJ2-5; D is uncertain. CDR1 and CDR2 from the germline V gene are SQVTM and ANQGSEA. V gave up 1 base and J gave up 10 bases, with 13 bases separating them. CDR3 length equals 12 residues. The CDR3 loop is CSVEGAPAVQYF. The CDR3, as DNA: TGCAGCGTTGAAGGAGCGCCGGCGGTCCAGTACTTC.

The rearrangement links TRBV14 to TRBJ2-3, with 8 bases fitting TRBD2. The CDR3 is made up of 19 amino acids. CDR1 is SGHDN, CDR2 FVKESK, per germline. Trimming took 3 bases from V and 1 from J; bases not matched to a gene: 15. The CDR3 loop reads CASSQETSKGGRRTDTQYF. For the CDR3, the DNA is TGTGCCAGCAGCCAGGAGACTAGCAAAGGCGGGAGGCGCACAGATACGCAGTATTTT. Full variable domain (remainder filled in from reference TRBV14 and TRBJ2-3): EAGVTQFPSHSVIEKGQTVTLRCDPISGHDNLYWYRRVMGKEIKFLLHFVKESKQDESGMPNNRFLAERTGGTYSTLKVQPAELEDSGVYFCASSQETSKGGRRTDTQYFGPGTRLTVL.

There are a few counts of this clone. The rearrangement joins TRBV7-9 to TRBJ2-5; weak D call: TRBD1 (5 bases). TRBJ2-7 matches the DNA end more closely, so the J call is doubtful. Germline V gives CDR1 SEHNR, CDR2 FQNEAQ (reference sequence). The CDR3 extends over 14 amino acids. The CDR3 region is CASSLAGQNYEQYF. The CDR3 region has the DNA TGTGCCAGCAGCTTAGCGGGGCAGAACTACGAGCAGTACTTC.

This clone is a singleton in its sample. This chain connects TRBV6-5 to TRBJ2-7; D is ambiguous. Germline lookup yields CDR1 MNHEY and CDR2 SVGAGI. With 6 bases removed from V and 1 base from J, the gap between germline ends came to 10 bases. The CDR3 runs to 13 residues. The CDR3 spells CASRERWSYEQYF. CDR3 DNA sequence: TGTGCCAGCAGGGAGAGATGGTCCTACGAGCAGTACTTC.

This clone was detected a few times. The genes are TRBV6-6 and TRBJ1-1, with D perhaps TRBD1 (5 bases). In germline, CDR1 is MNHNY, CDR2 SVGAGI (reference sequence). The V and J ends lost 6 bases and 4 bases respectively, with 15 bases between them. CDR3 length: 14 residues. CDR3 amino acids: CASRSQGSATEAFF. CDR3 DNA: TGTGCCAGCAGGAGCCAGGGCTCGGCCACTGAAGCTTTCTTT.

The chain joins TRBV2 to TRBJ1-6, with 9 bases lining up with TRBD1. CDR1 and CDR2 from the germline V gene are SNHLY and FYNNEI. The CDR3 extends over 16 amino acids. V was clipped by 4 bases and J by 9 bases; unmatched bases: 10. The CDR3 coding sequence is TGTGCCAGCAGTGGTGATCCGGGACAGGGTTTTTCACCCCTCCACTTT. Translated: CASSGDPGQGFSPLHF.

The V call is TRBV25-1, the J call TRBJ1-1; tentative D call: TRBD1 (5 bases). V lost 6 bases and J lost 4, with 15 bases in between. This CDR3 region has 14 residues. Germline V gives CDR1 MGHDK, CDR2 SYGVNS. The CDR3 protein is CASSRLAGGTEAFF. In DNA, the CDR3 is TGTGCCAGCAGCCGCTTGGCCGGGGGCACTGAAGCTTTCTTT.

The gene calls are TRBV25-1 and TRBJ1-1, with D possibly TRBD1 on 6 matching bases. CDR3 length: 14 amino acids. Germline values: CDR1 MGHDK, CDR2 SYGVNS. The ends were cut back, 2 bases at V and 6 bases at J, with 13 bases in the middle. The DNA for the CDR3 is TGTGCCAGCAGTGAACCCCTGGCAGGGGCTGAAGCTTTCTTT. Protein product: CASSEPLAGAEAFF.

The chain couples TRBV5-1 to TRBJ1-2, with TRBD1 matching over 7 bases. CDR3 length: 14 residues. From germline, CDR1 is SGHRS and CDR2 YFSETQ. V lost 5 bases and J lost 2; bases outside the gene matches: 6. The CDR3 DNA follows: TGCGCCAGCAGGCGGATGACAGGGAACTATGGCTACACCTTC. Encoded protein: CASRRMTGNYGYTF.

This sequence joins TRBV13 and TRBJ2-1; possibly TRBD1 for D (6 bases). CDR1 is PRHDT, CDR2 FYEKMQ, per germline (reference sequence). The CDR3 consists of 14 residues. V was shortened by 3 bases and J by 7 bases, with 13 bases between the two germline ends. CDR3 nucleotides: TGTGCCAGCAGCTTGCAGGGGTTAAAGAATGAGCAGTTCTTC. Translating gives CASSLQGLKNEQFF.

This chain joins TRBV5-1 and TRBJ1-2; D gene unclear. The CDR3 is 13 amino acids. Trimming shortened V by 0 bases and J by 4 bases, and 7 bases separated the two germline ends. Germline CDR1 SGHRS, CDR2 YFSETQ. As DNA, the CDR3 is TGCGCCAGCAGCTTGGGTGGCTCCTATGGCTACACCTTC. This gives the protein CASSLGGSYGYTF.

This rearrangement joins TRBV5-4 to TRBJ2-5; 8 nucleotides line up with TRBD1. The end of the DNA fits TRBJ2-7 better, so the J call may be wrong. Germline-derived CDR1 and CDR2 are SGHNT and YYREEE (reference sequence). The CDR3 is made up of 13 amino acids. The CDR3 bases are TGTGCCAGCAGCTGGGACAGGTCCTACGAGCAGTACTTC. Translated, it gives CASSWDRSYEQYF.

The chain combines TRBV19 with TRBJ1-3; D gene uncertain. Trimming shortened V by 3 bases and J by 3 bases, and 6 bases separated the two germline ends. CDR3 length equals 13 residues. Germline V CDR1 and CDR2: LNHDA, SQIVND (reference sequence). CDR3 bases: TGTGCCAGTAGTATGCGGAATGGAAACACCATATATTTT. It encodes CASSMRNGNTIYF.